This T cell receptor (beta chain) is drawn from a study of post-analysis software for immune sequencing data. Study-level findings and limits: Relative to controls, patients had several TRBV segments at higher frequency, with TRBV5-6, TRBV5-1 and TRBV20-1 among these.

Unique-molecular-identifier-tagged TCR beta cDNA libraries were used. Approximately 550,000 cDNA molecules came from around 1 to 10 million T cells. From the PCR reads, TCRdb called clonotypes with MiXCR, one entry per CDR3 protein. The top ten clones hold more than 1.5% of a sample with roughly 600,000 distinct CDR3 sequences, roughly 45% of them seen once. With regard to this clonotype: What it binds is not known.

The CDR3 extends over 14 amino acids. With 5 bases removed from V and 4 bases from J, the gap between germline ends came to 13 bases. The sample comprised blood. This TCR was sampled from a girl aged 5 to 17 with multiple sclerosis. The chain has TRBV12-3 or TRBV12-4 and TRBJ2-3; a weak D match, TRBD1 (5 bases). This CDR3 is CASSRQMSADTQYF. The CDR3 bases are TGTGCCAGCAGTCGACAGATGAGCGCAGATACGCAGTATTTT.